Below, one T cell receptor beta chain is given with its context. The antigen remains undetermined. PCR primers comprised 60 Vbeta and 13 Jbeta primers. Repertoires were generated with immunoSEQ multiplex PCR, while TCRdb's copy carries only in-frame clones and drops some. The sample consists of some 160,000 clones, approximately 80% of them appearing once. These data belong to a study of cytomegalovirus exposure and HLA in healthy donors. Study conclusions and caveats: The study flagged approximately 180 TCR beta chains as cytomegalovirus-associated. V- and J-gene trimming of TCR beta was linked (in a later analysis) to a missense DCLRE1C variant. An analysis was carried out at a later point. It showed that HLA-associated TCR beta chains were more clonally expanded than equally common non-associated chains.

Losses at the gene ends were 6 bases for V and 7 bases for J; bases not matched to a gene: 17. Germline CDR1 reads SEHNR; CDR2 reads FQNEAQ (reference sequence). The CDR3 spans 16 residues. The source of this sequence is a man aged 18 to 30 in good health and CMV-seronegative. This chain links TRBV7-9 with TRBJ1-2; 7 nucleotides match TRBD1. Source material: PBMCs. The CDR3 here is CASSSRQGRGSGGYTF. CDR3 in DNA: TGTGCCAGCAGTTCGAGACAGGGAAGGGGGTCAGGTGGCTACACCTTC.